Listed below are T cell receptor beta chains from one sample, sequenced in a study of beta chain features in type 1 diabetes. Repertoires were generated with immunoSEQ multiplex PCR, while TCRdb's copy carries only in-frame clones and drops some. The table records hundreds of thousands of clones, approximately 14% of them present only once. Sample: naive CD4+ T cells from blood. The receptor set was obtained from a woman aged 40 to 55 in good health. CDR3s include the opening cysteine and the closing phenylalanine or tryptophan. A D gene is named only where the DNA matches it firmly. A clone size is listed for some rows: how often the clone was seen (once, few, many), or a class if it is expanded.

V	length	size	D	J	CDR3	DNA
TRBV27	14	NA	TRBD1	TRBJ2-7	CASSPRGPNYEQYF	TGTGCCAGCAGCCCTAGGGGGCCCAACTACGAGCAGTACTTC
TRBV6-5	15	NA	TRBD1	TRBJ1-6	CASKDRVSYNSPLHF	TGTGCCAGCAAGGACAGGGTTTCCTATAATTCACCCCTCCACTTT
TRBV2	13	NA	TRBD1	TRBJ1-1	CASKRGLNTEAFF	TGTGCCAGCAAGAGGGGGCTTAACACTGAAGCTTTCTTT
TRBV19	13	NA	NA	TRBJ1-2	CASKAAGRRGYTF	TGTGCCAGTAAGGCGGCAGGGAGGCGAGGCTACACCTTC
TRBV18	16	few	NA	TRBJ2-1	CASSPPQASGYNEQFF	TGTGCCAGCTCACCACCGCAGGCCTCTGGGTACAATGAGCAGTTCTTC
TRBV7-2	15	few	TRBD2	TRBJ2-7	CASSLFLAGNYEQYF	TGTGCCAGCAGCTTATTTCTAGCGGGGAACTACGAGCAGTACTTC
TRBV9	13	NA	NA	TRBJ1-3	CASRTESGNTIYF	TGTGCCAGCAGGACAGAATCTGGAAACACCATATATTTT
TRBV18	17	NA	NA	TRBJ1-6	CASSLLSGSSYNSPLHF	TGTGCCAGCTCACTCCTCTCGGGGAGCTCCTATAATTCACCCCTCCACTTT
TRBV7-9	15	many	TRBD1	TRBJ2-2	CASSSGTGGPGELFF	TGTGCCAGCAGCTCCGGGACAGGGGGGCCCGGGGAGCTGTTTTTT
TRBV29-1	13	few	TRBD1	TRBJ2-1	CSVGQGAVNEQFF	TGCAGCGTCGGACAGGGGGCGGTAAATGAGCAGTTCTTC
TRBV14	15	few	NA	TRBJ1-2	CASSQSSGVGYGYTF	TGTGCCAGCAGCCAATCGTCGGGGGTCGGCTATGGCTACACCTTC
TRBV6-1	13	few	TRBD1	TRBJ1-5	CASEDRLGQPQHF	TGTGCCAGCGAGGACAGGTTGGGCCAGCCCCAGCATTTT
TRBV5-1	15	few	TRBD2	TRBJ2-7	CASSLGPGAGYEQYF	TGCGCCAGCAGCTTGGGTCCGGGAGCGGGATACGAGCAGTACTTC
TRBV6-1	15	NA	TRBD2	TRBJ2-1	CARESIAGGYNEQFF	TGTGCCAGGGAAAGTATAGCGGGGGGGTACAATGAGCAGTTCTTC
TRBV10-3	17	few	TRBD2	TRBJ2-7	CAIRSGGSGVTFYEQYF	TGTGCCATCAGATCAGGCGGGAGCGGGGTGACATTCTACGAGCAGTACTTC
TRBV2	13	few	NA	TRBJ1-6	CASSPGQGSPLHF	TGTGCCAGCAGTCCTGGGCAGGGCTCACCCCTCCACTTT
TRBV5-1	16	NA	NA	TRBJ2-5	CASSLSTGAPQETQYF	TGCGCCAGCAGCTTGTCAACTGGAGCCCCTCAAGAGACCCAGTACTTC
TRBV5-1	13	NA	NA	TRBJ1-5	CASSLEPNQPQHF	TGCGCCAGCAGCTTGGAGCCTAATCAGCCCCAGCATTTT
TRBV10-3	14	NA	NA	TRBJ1-5	CAISEYAVNQPQHF	TGTGCCATCAGTGAGTACGCAGTTAATCAGCCCCAGCATTTT
TRBV11-2	15	few	TRBD1	TRBJ2-3	CASSNGQGGVDTQYF	TGTGCCAGCAGCAACGGACAGGGGGGCGTGGATACGCAGTATTTT
TRBV18	15	NA	NA	TRBJ1-5	CASSSRRFSNQPQHF	TGTGCCAGCTCATCAAGGAGATTTAGCAATCAGCCCCAGCATTTT
TRBV9	13	few	NA	TRBJ2-3	CASSTRDTNTQYF	TGTGCCAGCAGCACCCGGGACACGAATACGCAGTATTTT
TRBV5-1	15	NA	TRBD1	TRBJ2-5	CASSRVRTGSQTQYF	TGCGCCAGCAGCAGAGTTAGGACAGGGTCGCAGACCCAGTACTTC
TRBV7-2	15	NA	TRBD1	TRBJ1-5	CASSLEGASNQPQHF	TGTGCCAGCAGCTTAGAGGGGGCGAGCAATCAGCCCCAGCATTTT
TRBV29-1	17	NA	TRBD2	TRBJ2-5	CSVGGVRLAGVQETQYF	TGCAGCGTTGGGGGGGTCCGACTAGCGGGGGTTCAAGAGACCCAGTACTTC
TRBV18	17	few	TRBD1	TRBJ1-5	CASSPPRGTGVDQPQHF	TGTGCCAGCTCACCCCCACGTGGGACAGGGGTAGATCAGCCCCAGCATTTT
TRBV9	16	few	TRBD1	TRBJ2-7	CASSLGTGGPPYEQYF	TGTGCCAGCAGCCTTGGGACAGGGGGCCCCCCCTACGAGCAGTACTTC
TRBV5-1	13	few	TRBD1	TRBJ1-4	CASGTGPGEKLFF	TGCGCCAGCGGGACAGGGCCAGGGGAAAAACTGTTTTTT
TRBV6-5	15	NA	NA	TRBJ2-2	CASSSTQGVTGELFF	TGTGCCAGCAGTTCGACACAGGGAGTCACCGGGGAGCTGTTTTTT
TRBV19	15	NA	TRBD1	TRBJ1-1	CASSIQGALDTEAFF	TGTGCCAGTAGTATACAGGGGGCTTTGGACACTGAAGCTTTCTTT
TRBV18	15	NA	NA	TRBJ2-3	CASSRTTDTFDTQYF	TGTGCCAGCTCCCGGACTACCGATACCTTTGATACGCAGTATTTT
TRBV4-2	19	NA	TRBD1	TRBJ1-2	CASSLKGFPGQSFGYGYTF	TGTGCCAGCAGCTTAAAGGGGTTTCCGGGACAGAGCTTTGGCTATGGCTACACCTTC
TRBV25-1	15	NA	TRBD2	TRBJ2-7	CASSVWGLAGAEQYF	TGTGCCAGCAGTGTCTGGGGACTAGCGGGGGCCGAGCAGTACTTC
TRBV1	19	few	NA	TRBJ2-3	CTSSQDPMSDRGPTDTQYF	TGCACCAGCAGCCAAGATCCTATGAGCGACAGGGGACCCACAGATACGCAGTATTTT
TRBV4-2	14	few	TRBD1	TRBJ1-2	CASSLTGVNYGYTF	TGTGCCAGCAGCTTAACAGGGGTAAACTATGGCTACACCTTC
TRBV5-1	14	NA	TRBD2	TRBJ2-5	CASSNRDYKETQYF	TGCGCCAGCAGCAACCGGGACTATAAAGAGACCCAGTACTTC
TRBV21-1	15	NA	NA	TRBJ2-1	CASAHRQGLYNEQFF	TGTGCCAGCGCTCATAGACAGGGACTGTACAATGAGCAGTTCTTC
TRBV5-1	15	few	NA	TRBJ2-1	CASNPGLAIYNEQFF	TGCGCCAGCAACCCAGGCCTAGCAATCTACAATGAGCAGTTCTTC
TRBV5-1	14	few	TRBD1	TRBJ2-3	CASSQDRPDHPQYF	TGCGCCAGCAGCCAGGACAGGCCCGACCACCCGCAGTATTTT
TRBV5-6	17	NA	TRBD1	TRBJ2-1	CASSPRDRDFSYNEQFF	TGTGCCAGCAGCCCGCGGGACAGGGATTTCTCCTACAATGAGCAGTTCTTC
TRBV7-2	16	NA	NA	TRBJ1-1	CASSLSPGGRYTEAFF	TGTGCCAGCAGCTTGTCTCCCGGGGGGAGGTACACTGAAGCTTTCTTT
TRBV2	16	few	TRBD2	TRBJ2-5	CASRTLRLAVEETQYF	TGTGCCAGCAGAACCTTGAGACTAGCGGTTGAGGAGACCCAGTACTTC
TRBV12-5	12	NA	NA	TRBJ2-7	CASGLAQYEQYF	TGTGCTAGTGGTTTAGCCCAATACGAGCAGTACTTC
TRBV5-1	14	few	NA	TRBJ2-7	CASSLNNLGYEQYF	TGCGCCAGCAGCCTGAACAACCTAGGCTACGAGCAGTACTTC
TRBV11-2	14	few	TRBD1	TRBJ1-6	CASSSGQGSSPLHF	TGTGCCAGCAGCTCCGGACAGGGAAGTTCACCCCTCCACTTT
TRBV29-1	13	NA	NA	TRBJ1-1	CSVEQGRDTEAFF	TGCAGCGTAGAACAGGGAAGGGATACTGAAGCTTTCTTT
TRBV10-3	15	NA	TRBD1	TRBJ1-2	CAITSRDRVRDGYTF	TGTGCCATCACTTCCCGGGACAGGGTTAGGGATGGCTACACCTTC
TRBV11-2	12	NA	NA	TRBJ2-5	CASSLVLETQYF	TGTGCCAGCAGCTTAGTCCTCGAGACCCAGTACTTC
TRBV7-2	16	NA	TRBD2	TRBJ2-3	CASSDTSGGYTDTQYF	TGTGCCAGCAGCGATACTAGCGGGGGGTACACAGATACGCAGTATTTT